This T cell receptor (beta chain) stems from a study of chemoradiotherapy in HPV16-positive cancers. Study in general: A couple of HPV16-positive patients' cells yielded candidate HPV-specific clones and common motifs.

Clones were read by immunoSEQ multiplex PCR, and TCRdb kept only the in-frame ones, dropping some. The sample lists about 21,000 clones, about 90% seen once, with about 2.4% in the top ten. Samples were taken several times over chemoradiotherapy. This clone was recorded once. The sequence derives from a human donor with HPV-associated anogenital cancer. The source material was blood, sampled from a patient who underwent chemoradiotherapy.

The CDR3 DNA reads as TGTGCCAGCAGTTCATCGCACACCGGGGAGCTGTTTTTT. Its protein product is CASSSSHTGELFF. The V call is TRBV7-3, the J call TRBJ2-2; D gene ambiguous. Germline V CDR1 and CDR2: SGHTA, FQGTGA. This CDR3 has 13 residues. The germline V and J ends were trimmed by 6 bases and 3 bases, with 8 bases remaining between them.